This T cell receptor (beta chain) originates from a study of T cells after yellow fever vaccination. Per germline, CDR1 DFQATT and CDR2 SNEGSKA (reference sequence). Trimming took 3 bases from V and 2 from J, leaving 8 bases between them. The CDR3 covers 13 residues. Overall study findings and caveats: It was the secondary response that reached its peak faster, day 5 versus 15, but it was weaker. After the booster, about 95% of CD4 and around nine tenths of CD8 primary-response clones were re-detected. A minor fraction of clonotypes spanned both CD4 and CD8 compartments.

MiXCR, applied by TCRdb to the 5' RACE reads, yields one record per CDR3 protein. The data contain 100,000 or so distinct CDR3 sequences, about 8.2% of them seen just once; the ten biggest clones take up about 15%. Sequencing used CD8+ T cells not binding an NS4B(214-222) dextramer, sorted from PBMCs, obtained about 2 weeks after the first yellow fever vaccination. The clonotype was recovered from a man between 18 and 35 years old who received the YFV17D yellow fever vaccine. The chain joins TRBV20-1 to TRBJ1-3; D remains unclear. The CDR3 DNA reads TGCAGTGCTAGGAGAGGCCCTGGAAACACCATATATTTT. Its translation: CSARRGPGNTIYF.